The rows below give T cell receptor beta chains drawn from one sample of a study of beta chain features in type 1 diabetes. The repertoire was sequenced with immunoSEQ multiplex PCR; TCRdb's copy has only in-frame clones and lacks some. This sample yields fewer than 350,000 clones, of which 7% to 9% are seen a single time; under 1.3% belongs to the top ten. The specimen was central memory CD4+ T cells from blood. The receptors were gathered from a woman younger than 35 in good health. CDR3s include the opening cysteine and the closing phenylalanine or tryptophan. Fields, in order: J gene, D gene, clone size, V gene, CDR3 protein, CDR3 DNA. The D gene is left open where the match is weak. The size entry is marked missing in some rows and otherwise reads once, few, many or a size class.

J gene: TRBJ1-2; D gene: .; clone size: .; V gene: TRBV7-8; CDR3 protein: CASSFRGDYGYTF; CDR3 DNA: TGTGCCAGCAGCTTCAGGGGCGACTATGGCTACACCTTC
J gene: TRBJ2-3; D gene: TRBD1; clone size: few; V gene: TRBV12-5; CDR3 protein: CASGSGQVSSDTQYF; CDR3 DNA: TGTGCTAGTGGTTCGGGACAGGTGTCATCGGATACGCAGTATTTT
J gene: TRBJ1-2; D gene: .; clone size: many; V gene: TRBV2; CDR3 protein: CASSESGEYGYTF; CDR3 DNA: TGTGCCAGCAGTGAATCAGGGGAATATGGCTACACCTTC
J gene: TRBJ2-1; D gene: .; clone size: few; V gene: TRBV18; CDR3 protein: CASSPAGSSYNEQFF; CDR3 DNA: TGTGCCAGCTCACCAGCGGGAAGCTCCTACAATGAGCAGTTCTTC
J gene: TRBJ1-1; D gene: TRBD1; clone size: few; V gene: TRBV11-3; CDR3 protein: CASSSGTGNEAFF; CDR3 DNA: TGTGCCAGCAGCTCGGGGACAGGGAATGAAGCTTTCTTT
J gene: TRBJ1-2; D gene: .; clone size: many; V gene: TRBV18; CDR3 protein: CASSDGLGYGYTF; CDR3 DNA: TGTGCCAGCTCGGACGGTCTTGGCTATGGCTACACCTTC
J gene: TRBJ1-2; D gene: .; clone size: many; V gene: TRBV7-9; CDR3 protein: CASSAFQGYTF; CDR3 DNA: TGTGCCAGCAGCGCCTTCCAAGGCTACACCTTC
J gene: TRBJ2-1; D gene: .; clone size: .; V gene: TRBV20-1; CDR3 protein: CSAARGNEQFF; CDR3 DNA: TGCAGTGCTGCCCGGGGTAATGAGCAGTTCTTC
J gene: TRBJ2-1; D gene: .; clone size: many; V gene: TRBV18; CDR3 protein: CATLDTGGYNEQFF; CDR3 DNA: TGTGCCACTCTTGATACGGGCGGCTACAATGAGCAGTTCTTC
J gene: TRBJ1-3; D gene: .; clone size: .; V gene: TRBV6-5; CDR3 protein: CASSYSENTIYF; CDR3 DNA: TGTGCCAGCAGTTACTCGGAAAACACCATATATTTT
J gene: TRBJ2-7; D gene: .; clone size: .; V gene: TRBV11-2; CDR3 protein: CASSPQTTYEQYF; CDR3 DNA: TGTGCCAGCAGCCCTCAGACGACCTACGAGCAGTACTTC
J gene: TRBJ1-4; D gene: .; clone size: few; V gene: TRBV7-2; CDR3 protein: CASSETGNVIEKLFF; CDR3 DNA: TGTGCCAGCAGCGAAACAGGGAATGTCATTGAAAAACTGTTTTTT
J gene: TRBJ2-5; D gene: .; clone size: .; V gene: TRBV29-1; CDR3 protein: CSVTEGQETQYF; CDR3 DNA: TGCAGCGTGACGGAGGGCCAGGAGACCCAGTACTTC
J gene: TRBJ1-2; D gene: TRBD1; clone size: .; V gene: TRBV7-2; CDR3 protein: CASSQRTGANYGYTF; CDR3 DNA: TGTGCCAGCAGCCAAAGGACAGGAGCTAACTATGGCTACACCTTC
J gene: TRBJ2-1; D gene: .; clone size: .; V gene: TRBV30; CDR3 protein: CAWSQTEIYNEQFF; CDR3 DNA: TGTGCCTGGAGTCAGACGGAAATCTACAATGAGCAGTTCTTC
J gene: TRBJ2-5; D gene: .; clone size: few; V gene: TRBV27; CDR3 protein: CASSPFGGETQYF; CDR3 DNA: TGTGCCAGCAGTCCTTTTGGTGGAGAGACCCAGTACTTC
J gene: TRBJ2-3; D gene: TRBD2; clone size: many; V gene: TRBV30; CDR3 protein: CAWISGANTDTQYF; CDR3 DNA: TGTGCCTGGATCAGCGGGGCGAACACAGATACGCAGTATTTT
J gene: TRBJ1-6; D gene: TRBD1; clone size: few; V gene: TRBV2; CDR3 protein: CASSVTGGESPLHF; CDR3 DNA: TGTGCCAGCAGTGTCACAGGGGGCGAGTCACCCCTCCACTTT
J gene: TRBJ2-3; D gene: .; clone size: .; V gene: TRBV4-3; CDR3 protein: CASSQDWVGTDTQYF; CDR3 DNA: TGCGCCAGCAGCCAAGACTGGGTGGGCACAGATACGCAGTATTTT
J gene: TRBJ2-7; D gene: .; clone size: .; V gene: TRBV30; CDR3 protein: CAWSSGSYEQYF; CDR3 DNA: TGTGCCTGGAGCTCAGGTTCCTACGAGCAGTACTTC
J gene: TRBJ2-1; D gene: .; clone size: .; V gene: TRBV30; CDR3 protein: CAWSSGSSSYNEQFF; CDR3 DNA: TGTGCCTGGAGTTCAGGGTCGAGCTCCTACAATGAGCAGTTCTTC
J gene: TRBJ1-1; D gene: TRBD1; clone size: few; V gene: TRBV30; CDR3 protein: CAWNRQGMNTEAFF; CDR3 DNA: TGTGCCTGGAATCGACAGGGCATGAACACTGAAGCTTTCTTT
J gene: TRBJ1-2; D gene: .; clone size: few; V gene: TRBV20-1; CDR3 protein: CSAYGYTF; CDR3 DNA: TGCAGTGCTTATGGCTACACCTTC
J gene: TRBJ1-1; D gene: .; clone size: few; V gene: TRBV15; CDR3 protein: CATSEGTVNTEAFF; CDR3 DNA: TGTGCCACCAGCGAAGGGACGGTGAACACTGAAGCTTTCTTT
J gene: TRBJ1-5; D gene: .; clone size: .; V gene: TRBV7-2; CDR3 protein: CASSLVGSNQPQHF; CDR3 DNA: TGTGCCAGCAGCTTGGTTGGAAGCAATCAGCCCCAGCATTTT
J gene: TRBJ1-2; D gene: .; clone size: few; V gene: TRBV25-1; CDR3 protein: CASSLPGSNYGYTF; CDR3 DNA: TGTGCCAGCAGTCTGCCGGGCAGTAACTATGGCTACACCTTC
J gene: TRBJ2-1; D gene: TRBD2; clone size: few; V gene: TRBV4-2; CDR3 protein: CASSRGEGAYNEQFF; CDR3 DNA: TGTGCCAGCAGCAGAGGGGAGGGTGCCTACAATGAGCAGTTCTTC
J gene: TRBJ2-3; D gene: .; clone size: few; V gene: TRBV27; CDR3 protein: CASSFRRGSTDTQYF; CDR3 DNA: TGTGCCAGCAGTTTCCGTAGGGGGAGCACAGATACGCAGTATTTT
J gene: TRBJ2-2; D gene: TRBD1; clone size: few; V gene: TRBV12-5; CDR3 protein: CATRQGVNTGELFF; CDR3 DNA: TGTGCTACCAGACAGGGGGTGAACACCGGGGAGCTGTTTTTT
J gene: TRBJ1-2; D gene: .; clone size: .; V gene: TRBV10-3; CDR3 protein: CAISDFGGADYGYTF; CDR3 DNA: TGTGCCATCAGTGATTTCGGGGGCGCGGACTATGGCTACACCTTC
J gene: TRBJ1-2; D gene: .; clone size: few; V gene: TRBV5-1; CDR3 protein: CASSLGGSDGHTF; CDR3 DNA: TGCGCCAGCAGCTTGGGGGGAAGCGATGGCCACACCTTC
J gene: TRBJ2-1; D gene: TRBD1; clone size: .; V gene: TRBV4-3; CDR3 protein: CASSPGQGASIEQFF; CDR3 DNA: TGCGCCAGCAGCCCGGGACAGGGGGCGTCTATTGAGCAGTTCTTC
J gene: TRBJ2-7; D gene: TRBD1; clone size: .; V gene: TRBV30; CDR3 protein: CAWSSGTGPYEQYF; CDR3 DNA: TGTGCCTGGTCCTCCGGGACAGGGCCCTACGAGCAGTACTTC
J gene: TRBJ1-2; D gene: .; clone size: few; V gene: TRBV20-1; CDR3 protein: CSASRDDGYTF; CDR3 DNA: TGCAGTGCTAGCCGGGACGATGGCTACACCTTC
J gene: TRBJ2-7; D gene: TRBD1; clone size: .; V gene: TRBV27; CDR3 protein: CASSLKGDRVYEQYF; CDR3 DNA: TGTGCCAGCAGTTTAAAAGGAGACAGGGTTTACGAGCAGTACTTC
J gene: TRBJ1-2; D gene: TRBD1; clone size: .; V gene: TRBV15; CDR3 protein: CATSSPGQGYGGYTF; CDR3 DNA: TGTGCCACCAGCAGTCCGGGACAGGGATACGGGGGCTACACCTTC
J gene: TRBJ1-5; D gene: .; clone size: .; V gene: TRBV27; CDR3 protein: CASSPITGILEQPQHF; CDR3 DNA: TGTGCCAGCAGTCCAATTACAGGGATACTGGAACAGCCCCAGCATTTT
J gene: TRBJ2-2; D gene: .; clone size: .; V gene: TRBV12-5; CDR3 protein: CASGLVWGSANTGELFF; CDR3 DNA: TGTGCTAGTGGTTTGGTATGGGGCAGCGCGAACACCGGGGAGCTGTTTTTT
J gene: TRBJ1-6; D gene: .; clone size: .; V gene: TRBV29-1; CDR3 protein: CSARREGGDSPLHF; CDR3 DNA: TGCAGCGCCAGACGGGAGGGGGGGGATTCACCCCTCCACTTT
J gene: TRBJ1-1; D gene: TRBD1; clone size: few; V gene: TRBV5-4; CDR3 protein: CASSRNRDRDTEAFF; CDR3 DNA: TGTGCCAGCAGCAGGAACCGGGACAGGGATACTGAAGCTTTCTTT
J gene: TRBJ2-2; D gene: .; clone size: .; V gene: TRBV25-1; CDR3 protein: CASSESFGGANTGELFF; CDR3 DNA: TGTGCCAGCAGTGAATCGTTTGGGGGCGCGAACACCGGGGAGCTGTTTTTT
J gene: TRBJ1-1; D gene: TRBD1; clone size: .; V gene: TRBV28; CDR3 protein: CASSTGGGWGTEAFF; CDR3 DNA: TGTGCCAGCAGTACGGGAGGGGGCTGGGGCACTGAAGCTTTCTTT